One sample yielded the 28 T cell receptor beta chains listed below, sequenced in a study of shared clonotypes between healthy human individuals. CD45RO-negative CD8 cells positively selected for CCR7 made up the naive population, which excluded terminally differentiated effector memory CD45RA+ cells. Assay: immunoSEQ multiplex PCR; the TCRdb copy retains only in-frame clones and omits some. The sample lists roughly 2,000,000 clones, about 94% occurring once. The sequenced sample was naive CD8+ T cells sorted from blood. The receptors derive from a man aged 18-30 years in good health.

This chain connects TRBV9 to TRBJ2-1; perhaps TRBD1 as D (7 bases). V was trimmed by 0 bases and J by 8 bases, leaving 15 bases between them. Germline V gene lookup returns CDR1 SGDLS and CDR2 YYNGEE. This CDR3 contains 15 residues. The CDR3 sequence is CASSVGTRGVDEQFF. The CDR3 coding sequence is TGTGCCAGCAGCGTAGGAACCAGGGGGGTTGATGAGCAGTTCTTC.

The J gene is TRBJ2-7, the V gene TRBV2, with a tentative D call TRBD2 (6 bases). The CDR3 length is 14 residues. Trimming left V 3 bases short and J 2 bases short, with 11 bases between. Germline CDR1 and CDR2: SNHLY and FYNNEI. This CDR3 reads CASSDGGATYEQYF. The CDR3 DNA is TGTGCCAGCAGTGACGGCGGGGCGACCTACGAGCAGTACTTC.

The chain uses TRBV11-2 and TRBJ2-1, with D perhaps TRBD2 (6 bases). This CDR3 comprises 16 residues. Germline V gene data show CDR1 as SGHAT and CDR2 as FQNNGV. With 0 bases removed from V and 10 bases from J, the gap between germline ends came to 19 bases. CDR3 region: CASSLDGMGGTLEQFF. In DNA, the CDR3 is TGTGCCAGCAGCTTAGATGGAATGGGCGGGACCCTCGAGCAGTTCTTC.

This chain joins TRBV2 and TRBJ2-7, with D unresolved. Trimming took off 8 bases at V and 2 bases at J, with 10 bases between the two ends. In germline, CDR1 is SNHLY, CDR2 FYNNEI. The CDR3 is made up of 12 amino acids. The CDR3 DNA reads TGTGCCAGCTACGACACTACCTACGAGCAGTACTTC. It translates to CASYDTTYEQYF.

The chain joins TRBV28 to TRBJ2-7; possible D gene TRBD1, 5 bases. V shed 3 bases and J shed 4 bases, with 16 bases lying between them. This CDR3 is 15 amino acids long. In germline, CDR1 is MDHEN, CDR2 SYDVKM. DNA for the CDR3: TGTGCCAGCAGTTTTATTGGACAATCGTTATACGAGCAGTACTTC. Its protein product is CASSFIGQSLYEQYF. Combining the CDR3 with reference TRBV28 and TRBJ2-7 gives the whole variable domain DVKVTQSSRYLVKRTGEKVFLECVQDMDHENMFWYRQDPGLGLRLIYFSYDVKMKEKGDIPEGYSVSREKKERFSLILESASTNQTSMYLCASSFIGQSLYEQYFGPGTRLTVT.

The chain links TRBV28 to TRBJ2-7, with 7 nucleotides matching TRBD1. Germline V lookup: CDR1 MDHEN, CDR2 SYDVKM. CDR3 length: 16 residues. Trimming cost V 7 bases and J 1 base; bases outside gene matches: 13. CDR3 region: CASNPRAGTASYEQYF. Here the CDR3 DNA reads TGTGCCAGCAATCCCCGGGCCGGGACAGCATCCTACGAGCAGTACTTC.

This chain joins TRBV7-9 and TRBJ2-1, with D maybe TRBD2 (6 bases). The V gene lost 5 bases and the J gene lost 0 bases, with 11 bases spanning the gap. This CDR3 is built from 15 residues. The V gene's germline CDR1 is SEHNR and CDR2 FQNEAQ (reference sequence). CDR3: CASSPIAASYNEQFF. In DNA, the CDR3 is TGTGCCAGCAGCCCGATAGCGGCCTCCTACAATGAGCAGTTCTTC.

This clone was counted a few times. This rearrangement joins TRBV25-1 to TRBJ2-2, with 10 positions matching TRBD2. With V trimmed by 6 bases and J by 6 bases, 4 bases remained unmatched. The CDR3 contains 14 residues. Germline assignment: CDR1 MGHDK and CDR2 SYGVNS. CDR3 sequence (DNA): TGTGCCAGCAGCACTAGCGGGACGGCCGGGGAGCTGTTTTTT. Translation: CASSTSGTAGELFF.

The CDR3, as DNA: TGTGCCAGCAGTCCTAACGGAGGGTATCAGCCCCAGCATTTT. This translates into CASSPNGGYQPQHF. The chain combines TRBV27 with TRBJ1-5; D is unclear. The CDR3 is 14 amino acids. Germline values: CDR1 MNHEY, CDR2 SMNVEV (reference sequence). V lost 5 bases and J lost 5, with 13 bases in between.

The rearrangement joins TRBV27 to TRBJ2-2; D uncertain. The CDR3 has 13 residues. Trimming took off 7 bases at V and 1 base at J, with 7 bases between the two ends. Germline assignment: CDR1 MNHEY and CDR2 SMNVEV (reference sequence). CDR3 DNA: TGTGCCAGCAACTACGGGAACACCGGGGAGCTGTTTTTT. This encodes CASNYGNTGELFF.

The V call is TRBV29-1, the J call TRBJ1-5; D possibly corresponds to TRBD1 (6 bases). Germline V gene lookup returns CDR1 SQVTM and CDR2 ANQGSEA. V shed 6 bases and J shed 3 bases, with 9 bases lying between them. The CDR3 runs 12 residues. The CDR3 reads CSVRDNNQPQHF. The CDR3 DNA follows: TGCAGCGTCCGGGACAACAATCAGCCCCAGCATTTT.

The chain carries TRBV5-6 and TRBJ2-7, with a weak D call TRBD1 (6 bases). The CDR3 spans 14 residues. Germline values: CDR1 SGHDT, CDR2 YYEEEE. The V end lost 3 bases, the J end lost 3 bases, and 13 bases lay between the germline ends. CDR3 in DNA: TGTGCCAGCAGCTCCCTTGCGGACAGCTACGAGCAGTACTTC. The encoded protein is CASSSLADSYEQYF.

The rearrangement joins TRBV7-8 to TRBJ2-1; D not certain. Germline V gives CDR1 SGHVS, CDR2 FQNEAQ. The CDR3 sequence is 14 residues long. The V end was cut by 4 bases, the J end by 0 bases, with 7 bases between. The CDR3 nucleotides are TGTGCCAGCAGCTCAATAAACTCCTACAATGAGCAGTTCTTC. Translating it yields CASSSINSYNEQFF.

Notes on this clone: Distinct nucleotide sequences in the sample also encode this CDR3. The chain uses TRBV4-1 and TRBJ1-2, with D uncertain. CDR1 is MGHRA and CDR2 is YSYEKL in the germline V gene. The CDR3 runs to 14 residues. V dropped 0 bases and J dropped 2 bases, with 7 bases sitting between them. The CDR3 spells CASSQDPRNYGYTF. Here the CDR3 DNA reads TGCGCCAGCAGCCAAGATCCCCGGAACTATGGCTACACCTTC.

V gene TRBV27 combines with J gene TRBJ1-4; D call uncertain. Trimming took 0 bases from V and 8 from J, leaving 10 bases between them. In germline, CDR1 is MNHEY, CDR2 SMNVEV (reference sequence). The CDR3 contains 14 residues. The DNA of the CDR3 is TGTGCCAGCAGTTTATCGCAGTTAGACGAAAAACTGTTTTTT. This encodes CASSLSQLDEKLFF.

The CDR3 bases are TGTGCCTGGATTCCGGGGACCGGGGAGCTGTTTTTT. It encodes CAWIPGTGELFF. The chain uses TRBV30 and TRBJ2-2; a weak D match, TRBD2 (5 bases). Germline V lookup: CDR1 GTSNPN, CDR2 SVGIG (reference sequence). V was pared by 4 bases and J by 5 bases, with 8 bases between. CDR3 length: 12 amino acids.

The V gene is TRBV13, the J gene TRBJ2-7; D not certain. V lost 5 bases to trimming and J lost 0 bases, with 11 bases between them. This CDR3 has 14 residues. Germline V gene data show CDR1 as PRHDT and CDR2 as FYEKMQ (reference sequence). The CDR3 DNA reads as TGTGCCAGCAGCCCCGACCCGAGCTCCTACGAGCAGTACTTC. This gives the protein CASSPDPSSYEQYF.

The chain couples TRBV13 to TRBJ2-7; 14 positions agree with TRBD2. Germline CDR1 PRHDT, CDR2 FYEKMQ (reference sequence). V shed 4 bases, J shed 4 bases, and the junction held 3 bases outside the gene matches. CDR3 size: 15 residues. The CDR3 DNA reads as TGTGCCAGCAGCTCGGGACTAGCGGGAGAGTACGAGCAGTACTTC. Translated: CASSSGLAGEYEQYF.

The chain couples TRBV10-3 to TRBJ2-7, with a weak D call TRBD2 (5 bases). V was shortened by 0 bases and J by 13 bases, with 16 bases between the two germline ends. Germline assignment: CDR1 ENHRY and CDR2 SYGVKD. There are 13 residues in the CDR3. Written as DNA, the CDR3 is TGTGCCATCAGTGAGTCTGGACTGCCGCCCGCATACTTC. As protein: CAISESGLPPAYF.

A remark on this clone: Other nucleotide sequences from this sample produce the same CDR3. This chain links TRBV13 with TRBJ1-1; tentative D call: TRBD1 (6 bases). Looked up from germline, CDR1 is PRHDT and CDR2 is FYEKMQ (reference sequence). This CDR3 is 13 amino acids long. V was cut by 2 bases and J by 5 bases, with 9 bases left in between. The CDR3, as DNA: TGTGCCAGCAGCTTACAGGGGTGGACTGAAGCTTTCTTT. This sequence encodes CASSLQGWTEAFF.

The V gene is TRBV6-1, the J gene TRBJ2-5, with a possible D match to TRBD2 (6 bases). The V end was cut by 1 base, the J end by 5 bases, with 20 bases between. Germline loops: CDR1 MNHNS, CDR2 SASEGT. This CDR3 contains 17 residues. CDR3 residues: CASSEGTGVSRRETQYF. In DNA form, the CDR3 reads TGTGCCAGCAGTGAAGGGACGGGAGTTTCGAGAAGGGAGACCCAGTACTTC.

The chain combines TRBV21-1 with TRBJ2-7. TRBV21-1 is an annotated pseudogene. This CDR3 spans 10 amino acids. The CDR3 region has the DNA TGTGCCAGCAGCAGGGACGAGCAGTACTTC. This encodes CASSRDEQYF.

The rearrangement uses TRBV29-1 and TRBJ2-2; 8 bases match TRBD2. CDR1 is SQVTM, CDR2 ANQGSEA, per germline. V was clipped by 3 bases and J by 1 base; unmatched bases: 4. The CDR3 is made up of 15 amino acids. The CDR3 loop reads CSVDTGGMNTGELFF. CDR3 DNA sequence: TGCAGCGTTGATACGGGGGGGATGAACACCGGGGAGCTGTTTTTT.

The chain's CDR3 is CASSPEGIKRPQHF. The CDR3 DNA reads TGCGCCAGCAGCCCGGAGGGGATAAAACGGCCCCAGCATTTT. The chain links TRBV4-1 to TRBJ1-5, with D possibly matching TRBD1 (5 bases). V gave up 4 bases and J gave up 9 bases, with 16 bases separating them. Germline V gene sequence: CDR1 MGHRA, CDR2 YSYEKL. The CDR3 is 14 residues long.

The chain has TRBV11-2 and TRBJ2-5; D may be TRBD1 (6 bases). This CDR3 has 13 amino acids. With 8 bases removed from V and 1 base from J, the gap between germline ends came to 11 bases. Germline CDR1 SGHAT, CDR2 FQNNGV. CDR3: CASLGTFQETQYF. In nucleotides, the CDR3 is TGTGCCAGCTTGGGGACATTCCAAGAGACCCAGTACTTC.

Notes on this clone: Other DNA variants within this sample encode the same CDR3. The rearrangement uses TRBV5-4 and TRBJ2-7; TRBD1 matches at 7 bases. The V and J ends lost 4 bases and 3 bases, in that order; junction bases with no gene match: 4. The CDR3 extends over 13 amino acids. From germline, CDR1 is SGHNT and CDR2 YYREEE (reference sequence). The CDR3 sequence: CASSLDRDYEQYF. DNA for the CDR3: TGTGCCAGCAGCCTCGACAGGGACTACGAGCAGTACTTC. Filled out from reference TRBV5-4 and TRBJ2-7, the complete variable domain reads ETGVTQSPTHLIKTRGQQVTLRCSSQSGHNTVSWYQQALGQGPQFIFQYYREEENGRGNFPPRFSGLQFPNYSSELNVNALELDDSALYLCASSLDRDYEQYFGPGTRLTVT.

This clone showed up just once. The chain uses TRBV13 and TRBJ2-3; 9 nucleotides align to TRBD2. The CDR3 totals 15 residues. The junction had 1 base not matched to a gene; V was cut back by 1 base and J by 2 bases. Germline V gene sequence: CDR1 PRHDT, CDR2 FYEKMQ (reference sequence). For the CDR3, the DNA is TGTGCCAGCAGCTTAGCTAGCGGGGCCACAGATACGCAGTATTTT. This codes for CASSLASGATDTQYF.

The gene calls are TRBV27 and TRBJ1-5; tentative D call: TRBD1 (6 bases). Trimming left V 3 bases short and J 7 bases short, with 13 bases between. CDR3 size: 14 residues. CDR1 is MNHEY and CDR2 is SMNVEV in the germline V gene (reference sequence). The CDR3 nucleotides are TGTGCCAGCAGTTTGGCAGGGGCGTACCAGCCCCAGCATTTT. It is translated as CASSLAGAYQPQHF.